This entry features one TCR beta chain sequence. Its cognate antigen is unknown. Germline lookup yields CDR1 LGHNA and CDR2 YNFKEQ. V was cut by 3 bases and J by 0 bases, with 11 bases left in between. This CDR3 comprises 15 residues. The data were obtained in a study of cytomegalovirus exposure and HLA in healthy donors. Study conclusions and caveats: Earlier analysis looked at TCR beta V segments, and most were productive about 90% or about 30% of the time. Association of a missense DCLRE1C variant with TCR beta V- and J-gene trimming was reported in a later analysis.

The study ran its PCR with 60 Vbeta and 13 Jbeta primers. As processed by the authors: An analysis performed later counted 74 million or so unique TCR beta chains (approximately 10 million of them shared). Generated by immunoSEQ multiplex PCR, the TCRdb table keeps only in-frame clones and is missing some. V and J calls plus clone size are reproduced from that table; the DNA served to infer D and trimming. The sample yields 85,000 to 100,000 clones, approximately 81% seen once. Donors had nominal health at sampling but likely had unrecorded immune exposures. V gene TRBV4-2 combines with J gene TRBJ1-1; possible D gene TRBD1, 6 bases. This TCR was sampled from a male donor in good health and CMV-seropositive. The sequenced sample was PBMCs. The CDR3 protein is CASSHSQGMNTEAFF. CDR3 in DNA: TGTGCCAGCAGCCACAGTCAGGGGATGAACACTGAAGCTTTCTTT.